Sequencing of this T cell receptor (beta chain) was carried out in a study of T cell repertoires in cytomegalovirus infection. Overall study context: Indicated by public TCR beta signatures were CMV infection and matching HLA type.

Using its own MiXCR run on the reads, TCRdb lists one record per CDR3 protein. The profile shows fewer than 350,000 distinct CDR3 sequences, about 29% of them singletons. On this clonotype itself: What it binds is not known.

V dropped 3 bases and J dropped 4; count of bases not matched to a gene: 2. This CDR3 is 13 amino acids long. Germline CDR1 DFQATT, CDR2 SNEGSKA (reference sequence). The chain has TRBV20-1 and TRBJ2-7; 11 nucleotides match TRBD2. This specimen was cultured PBMCs, taken from culture after CMV antigen stimulation. The receptor was isolated from a human donor in good health (CMV status not recorded). Some clones in this sample may be carry-over from other donors' samples. CDR3 residues: CSARTSGEYEQYF. CDR3 bases: TGCAGTGCTAGGACTAGCGGGGAGTACGAGCAGTACTTC.